These 18 T cell receptor beta chains were sequenced from one sample in a study of shared clonotypes between healthy human individuals. Method: immunoSEQ multiplex PCR; TCRdb's copy keeps in-frame clones and lacks some. Altogether approximately 500,000 clones are present, about 72% being singletons, with the ten largest covering around 12%. Sample: PBMCs. The receptors originated from a woman aged 35 to 49 in good health. Some clones in this sample may be carry-over from other donors' samples.

In its sample, this clone was seen once. The rearrangement joins TRBV5-1 to TRBJ2-2; D uncertain. V was pared by 0 bases and J by 6 bases, with 3 bases between. The CDR3 contains 12 residues. Germline V gives CDR1 SGHRS, CDR2 YFSETQ. CDR3 amino acids: CASSLVAGELFF. The CDR3 region has the DNA TGCGCCAGCAGCTTGGTCGCCGGGGAGCTGTTTTTT.

The chain is built from TRBV27 and TRBJ2-2; D tentatively fits TRBD1 or TRBD2 (5 bases each). CDR1 MNHEY and CDR2 SMNVEV come from the germline V gene (reference sequence). Between the trimmed V and J ends, which lost 8 bases and 5 bases, there was a span of 15 bases. This CDR3 contains 14 residues. CDR3 sequence (DNA): TGTGCCAGCTCGTATCGGGGCTATACCGGGGAGCTGTTTTTT. Translating it yields CASSYRGYTGELFF.

The chain joins TRBV7-9 to TRBJ1-4, with TRBD1 identical over 9 bases. The CDR3 is 14 amino acids. The ends lost 5 bases at V and 6 bases at J; junction bases unmatched: 4. Germline lookup yields CDR1 SEHNR and CDR2 FQNEAQ (reference sequence). The CDR3 region is CASSSTGGYEKLFF. The CDR3 DNA reads TGTGCCAGCAGCAGTACAGGGGGCTATGAAAAACTGTTTTTT.

The gene calls are TRBV7-6 and TRBJ2-1; TRBD2 matches at 8 bases. The V and J ends lost 4 bases and 7 bases, in that order; junction bases with no gene match: 6. The CDR3 extends over 14 amino acids. Germline V lookup: CDR1 SGHVS, CDR2 FNYEAQ. This CDR3 reads CASSSWTSLNEQFF. The CDR3 region has the DNA TGTGCCAGCAGCTCCTGGACTAGCCTTAATGAGCAGTTCTTC.

This clone was counted a single time. This chain connects TRBV28 to TRBJ2-3; D possibly corresponds to TRBD2 (6 bases). The ends were cut back, 3 bases at V and 4 bases at J, with 17 bases in the middle. The germline CDR1 and CDR2 sequences are MDHEN and SYDVKM. The CDR3 has 16 residues. CDR3 in DNA: TGTGCCAGCAGTTTGATTCCCGGGAGTGGGGCAGATACGCAGTATTTT. Its protein product is CASSLIPGSGADTQYF.

The chain has TRBV6-5 and TRBJ1-2; 7 bases align to TRBD1. The CDR3 extends over 14 amino acids. Germline assignment: CDR1 MNHEY and CDR2 SVGAGI. J was trimmed by 6 bases and V by 0 bases; bases with no gene match: 4. This CDR3 reads CASSYSGQEDGYTF. DNA of the CDR3: TGTGCCAGCAGTTACTCCGGACAGGAGGATGGCTACACCTTC.

This chain links TRBV4-3 with TRBJ1-4, with a tentative D call TRBD1 (5 bases). The CDR3 loop spans 17 amino acids. Germline V gene lookup returns CDR1 LGHNA and CDR2 YSLEER. Between the trimmed V and J ends, which lost 4 bases and 5 bases, there was a span of 20 bases. The CDR3 sequence: CASSPWFGAGVNEKLFF. In nucleotides, the CDR3 is TGCGCCAGCAGCCCTTGGTTCGGGGCAGGCGTGAATGAAAAACTGTTTTTT.

The chain couples TRBV29-1 to TRBJ1-6; weak D call: TRBD1 (6 bases). The CDR3 totals 16 residues. CDR1 and CDR2 (germline): SQVTM, ANQGSEA. CDR3 coding DNA: TGCAGAGGAGCGACAGGCCCGAGCTCCTATAATTCACCCCTCCACTTT. Protein: CRGATGPSSYNSPLHF.

This clone was observed a few times. The chain combines TRBV7-6 with TRBJ2-1, with 7 positions matching TRBD1. CDR1 SGHVS and CDR2 FNYEAQ come from the germline V gene. This CDR3 comprises 13 residues. The ends lost 5 bases at V and 5 bases at J; junction bases unmatched: 3. CDR3: CASSVGTDNEQFF. DNA of the CDR3: TGTGCCAGCAGCGTCGGGACAGACAATGAGCAGTTCTTC.

The chain is built from TRBV5-1 and TRBJ2-5; the match to TRBD1 covers 7 bases. The germline V gene has CDR1 SGHRS and CDR2 YFSETQ. V lost 4 bases and J lost 5; bases outside the gene matches: 8. This CDR3 contains 14 residues. DNA of the CDR3: TGCGCCAGCAGCCCGACAGGGTCGGGGGAGACCCAGTACTTC. This encodes CASSPTGSGETQYF.

This clone was seen only a few times. This chain links TRBV27 with TRBJ2-6; D is possibly TRBD1 or TRBD2 (5 bases each). Germline lookup yields CDR1 MNHEY and CDR2 SMNVEV (reference sequence). Trimming took 4 bases from V and 2 from J, leaving 6 bases between them. The CDR3 sequence is 14 residues long. The CDR3 DNA reads as TGTGCCAGCAGTTGGGGGACTGGGGCCAACGTCCTGACTTTC. Translation: CASSWGTGANVLTF.

This chain joins TRBV7-2 and TRBJ2-7, with no clear D. V was shortened by 4 bases and J by 4 bases, with 11 bases between the two germline ends. CDR1 and CDR2 (germline): SGHTA, FQGNSA. CDR3 length: 13 residues. In DNA form, the CDR3 reads TGTGCCAGCAGCTCCCACGAGGATTACGAGCAGTACTTC. Translated, it gives CASSSHEDYEQYF.

This clone appeared a few times. V and J are TRBV27 and TRBJ2-5; 7 bases match TRBD2. V was pared by 6 bases and J by 5 bases, with 9 bases of the junction left unmatched. In germline, CDR1 is MNHEY, CDR2 SMNVEV (reference sequence). The CDR3 runs to 14 residues. In DNA form, the CDR3 reads TGTGCCAGCAGGGAACTAGGGAGGGCTGAGACCCAGTACTTC. It yields the protein CASRELGRAETQYF.

V is TRBV30 and J is TRBJ2-3, with 9 nucleotides matching TRBD2. CDR1 is GTSNPN and CDR2 is SVGIG in the germline V gene (reference sequence). V shed 0 bases, J shed 6 bases, and the junction held 13 bases outside the gene matches. The CDR3 has 17 residues. The CDR3 DNA follows: TGTGCCTGGAGTGTGGTTTCAGCGGGAGGCCCGTCTGATACGCAGTATTTT. This translates into CAWSVVSAGGPSDTQYF.

The chain links TRBV28 to TRBJ1-1; D is ambiguous. V was clipped by 7 bases and J by 4 bases, with 10 bases between them. The CDR3 has 12 residues. Germline CDR1 and CDR2: MDHEN and SYDVKM. CDR3 sequence: CASIAGRTEAFF. The DNA for the CDR3 is TGTGCCAGCATCGCAGGTCGCACTGAAGCTTTCTTT. Using reference TRBV28 and TRBJ1-1 for the parts outside the CDR3, the full variable domain is DVKVTQSSRYLVKRTGEKVFLECVQDMDHENMFWYRQDPGLGLRLIYFSYDVKMKEKGDIPEGYSVSREKKERFSLILESASTNQTSMYLCASIAGRTEAFFGQGTRLTVV.

The gene calls are TRBV15 and TRBJ2-6; no clear D gene. There are 16 residues in the CDR3. CDR1 LNHNV and CDR2 YYDKDF come from the germline V gene (reference sequence). V shed 0 bases and J shed 0 bases, with 6 bases lying between them. CDR3 in DNA: TGTGCCACCAGCAGAGATCCCTACTCTGGGGCCAACGTCCTGACTTTC. Protein: CATSRDPYSGANVLTF.

J is TRBJ1-2 and V is TRBV9, with a tentative D call TRBD1 (6 bases). Looked up from germline, CDR1 is SGDLS and CDR2 is YYNGEE. V was pared by 3 bases and J by 2 bases, with 8 bases between. This CDR3 is built from 13 residues. CDR3: CASSEGQNYGYTF. The CDR3, as DNA: TGTGCCAGCAGCGAAGGACAGAACTATGGCTACACCTTC.

This chain connects TRBV6-1 to TRBJ2-1; D possibly corresponds to TRBD2 (5 bases). CDR1 is MNHNS and CDR2 is SASEGT in the germline V gene. The V end lost 6 bases, the J end lost 7 bases, and 10 bases lay between the germline ends. This CDR3 region has 12 residues. The CDR3, as DNA: TGTGCCAGCAGCCCCCCGGGGAATGAGCAGTTCTTC. Its protein is CASSPPGNEQFF.